Only a few counts were recorded for the clone carrying this T cell receptor (beta chain). This CDR3 spans 15 amino acids. Germline trimming cut 2 bases from V and 2 bases from J; bases unmatched to any gene: 3. CDR1 is WNHNN, CDR2 SYGVQD, per germline (reference sequence). The sample comes from a study of T cells after yellow fever vaccination. On the study more broadly: In the case of low-cell-number fractions, SMART-Seq v4 Ultra Low Input was used for preparation.

TCRdb fed the 5' RACE reads into MiXCR, producing one record per CDR3 protein. The sample consists of 100,000 to 150,000 distinct CDR3 sequences, 15% of them appearing once. The V gene is TRBV10-1, the J gene TRBJ2-7; 10 positions agree with TRBD1. The material sequenced was CD8+ T cells sorted from PBMCs, taken 5 days after the yellow fever booster vaccination. This TCR derives from a man between 18 and 35 years old who received the YFV17D yellow fever vaccine. This chain's CDR3 is CASSEGDRGTYEQYF. The CDR3 region has the DNA TGCGCCAGCAGTGAGGGGGACAGGGGCACCTACGAGCAGTACTTC.